Each of the 27 T cell receptor beta chains below was sequenced from the same sample in a study of vaccination and CD4 T cells after COVID-19. The antigens for these receptors are not known. Oncomine TCR Beta short-read sequencing was applied to DNA from cultured CD4+ T cells. TCRdb reanalysed the PCR reads using MiXCR and keeps one entry per CDR3 protein. The table includes thousands of distinct CDR3 sequences, roughly three fifths detected once. Treatment defined: roughly 10-day PBMC culture with coronavirus spike peptide pools or control peptides (ViraFEST assay). Sequencing used CD4+ T cells from blood, cultured in vitro. The receptor source for this set is a human donor who had recovered from COVID-19.

This clonotype was seen more than once but under ten times. V and J are TRBV20-1 and TRBJ2-5, with D unresolved. V was cut by 2 bases and J by 5 bases, with 6 bases left in between. In germline, CDR1 is DFQATT, CDR2 SNEGSKA (reference sequence). The CDR3 covers 11 residues. DNA of the CDR3: TGCAGTGCTAGAATCGGGGAGACCCAGTACTTC. It translates to CSARIGETQYF.

The chain employs TRBV11-3 and TRBJ2-1, with TRBD2 matching over 12 bases. CDR1 and CDR2 (germline): SGHNT, YENEEA. Trimming removed 1 base from V and 10 bases from J; junction bases left unmatched: 8. The length of the CDR3 is 16 residues. The CDR3 region has the DNA TGTGCCAGCAGCTTAGTTGGACTAGCGGGGCTAGGAGAGCAGTTCTTC. Translation: CASSLVGLAGLGEQFF.

V and J are TRBV6-1 and TRBJ1-3; D uncertain. Germline CDR1 MNHNS, CDR2 SASEGT. Between the trimmed V and J ends, which lost 7 bases and 0 bases, there was a span of 10 bases. This CDR3 comprises 14 residues. The CDR3 DNA sequence: TGTGCCAGCAAAATCGGAGACTCTGGAAACACCATATATTTT. It encodes CASKIGDSGNTIYF.

This clonotype was recorded once. This chain connects TRBV28 to TRBJ1-3; D call uncertain. Germline V gives CDR1 MDHEN, CDR2 SYDVKM. This CDR3 has 13 amino acids. Trimming took 6 bases from V and 4 from J, leaving 10 bases between them. In DNA, the CDR3 is TGTGCCAGCAGGGTTCCATCAGGAAACACCATATATTTT. Its translation: CASRVPSGNTIYF.

By proportion, this clonotype is large. The rearrangement uses TRBV4-3 and TRBJ1-3; D is undetermined. V lost 0 bases and J 2 bases, leaving 8 bases between the germline ends. CDR1 LGHNA and CDR2 YSLEER come from the germline V gene. The CDR3 loop spans 15 amino acids. This CDR3 is CASSQDRVPGNTIYF. DNA for the CDR3: TGCGCCAGCAGCCAAGATAGGGTACCTGGAAACACCATATATTTT.

This chain links TRBV20-1 with TRBJ1-1; D gene ambiguous. Trimming removed 2 bases from V and 1 base from J, with 8 bases in between. Germline V lookup: CDR1 DFQATT, CDR2 SNEGSKA (reference sequence). The CDR3 is made up of 13 amino acids. The CDR3 coding sequence is TGCAGTGCTAGACCTGATTCGAACACTGAAGCTTTCTTT. Translated, it gives CSARPDSNTEAFF.

This clonotype was detected once. The rearrangement uses TRBV7-3 and TRBJ2-2; 11 bases fit TRBD2. The CDR3 contains 16 residues. Germline-derived CDR1 and CDR2 are SGHTA and FQGTGA. With V trimmed by 4 bases and J by 4 bases, 5 bases remained unmatched. DNA of the CDR3: TGTGCCAGCAGCTCACTAGCGGGAGCCCCCACCGGGGAGCTGTTTTTT. As protein: CASSSLAGAPTGELFF.

V usage is TRBV11-2 and J usage is TRBJ2-7; perhaps TRBD2 as D (5 bases). The germline V gene encodes CDR1 SGHAT and CDR2 FQNNGV. This CDR3 is built from 15 residues. V lost 4 bases and J lost 0, with 13 bases in between. The CDR3 spells CASSSPSGSSYEQYF. For the CDR3, the DNA is TGTGCCAGCAGCTCACCAAGCGGCTCCTCCTACGAGCAGTACTTC.

J is TRBJ1-2 and V is TRBV15; D gene uncertain. CDR3 size: 16 residues. The V gene lost 2 bases and the J gene lost 8 bases, with 21 bases spanning the gap. Germline V gene sequence: CDR1 LNHNV, CDR2 YYDKDF (reference sequence). The CDR3, as DNA: TGTGCCACCAGCAGACCCCCCGGGCCAAGCTCATTCGGCTACACCTTC. Amino acid sequence: CATSRPPGPSSFGYTF.

This chain connects TRBV28 to TRBJ1-1; 8 bases line up with TRBD1. This CDR3 comprises 14 residues. Germline assignment: CDR1 MDHEN and CDR2 SYDVKM. The junction had 14 bases not matched to a gene; V was cut back by 6 bases and J by 11 bases. The CDR3 DNA reads as TGTGCCAGCAGCCCCGGACAGGGAATCAGGCGGGCTTTCTTT. This gives the protein CASSPGQGIRRAFF.

V and J are TRBV20-1 and TRBJ2-7; D possibly uses TRBD1 or TRBD2 (5 bases each). The germline CDR1 and CDR2 sequences are DFQATT and SNEGSKA (reference sequence). This CDR3 spans 15 amino acids. V lost 0 bases to trimming and J lost 3 bases, with 15 bases between them. The CDR3 loop reads CSARDSRDHNYEQYF. The CDR3 DNA reads as TGCAGTGCTAGAGACTCCCGGGACCATAACTACGAGCAGTACTTC.

This clonotype has just a few counts. This chain uses TRBV7-2 with TRBJ2-6; D is uncertain. This CDR3 is 14 amino acids long. V was trimmed by 3 bases and J by 0 bases, leaving 3 bases between them. Germline values: CDR1 SGHTA, CDR2 FQGNSA. CDR3 sequence: CASSFDSGANVLTF. CDR3 nucleotides: TGTGCCAGCAGCTTCGACTCTGGGGCCAACGTCCTGACTTTC.

This clonotype was found a few times. The V call is TRBV7-2, the J call TRBJ1-1, with TRBD1 matching over 7 bases. Per the germline V gene, CDR1 is SGHTA and CDR2 is FQGNSA. Trimming took 6 bases from V and 4 from J; bases not matched to a gene: 5. CDR3 size: 13 residues. The CDR3 is CASSYTGVTEAFF. CDR3 coding DNA: TGTGCCAGCAGTTACACAGGGGTCACTGAAGCTTTCTTT.

A few counts support this clonotype. The genes are TRBV25-1 and TRBJ1-2; D is unresolved. This CDR3 region has 16 residues. V dropped 1 base and J dropped 7 bases, with 19 bases sitting between them. CDR1 and CDR2 from the germline V gene are MGHDK and SYGVNS. CDR3 protein: CASSEWRADTVGGYTF. The CDR3 nucleotides are TGTGCCAGCAGTGAATGGAGAGCCGATACGGTGGGTGGCTACACCTTC.

The chain's CDR3 is CSARMPGLAGGPNNEQFF. The CDR3 bases are TGCAGTGCTAGGATGCCGGGACTAGCGGGAGGGCCTAACAATGAGCAGTTCTTC. The V gene is TRBV20-1, the J gene TRBJ2-1; 16 bases fit TRBD2. This CDR3 is built from 18 residues. V dropped 3 bases and J dropped 5; count of bases not matched to a gene: 10. CDR1 and CDR2 from the germline V gene are DFQATT and SNEGSKA (reference sequence).

This chain joins TRBV6-1 and TRBJ1-5; the match to TRBD1 covers 7 bases. The CDR3 is 15 amino acids. Germline V gene data show CDR1 as MNHNS and CDR2 as SASEGT. The V and J ends lost 10 bases and 5 bases, in that order; junction bases with no gene match: 14. The CDR3: CATNFGRGRYQPQHF. The CDR3 DNA follows: TGTGCCACCAACTTTGGGAGGGGGCGCTATCAGCCCCAGCATTTT.

This chain links TRBV19 with TRBJ1-5; the D gene is possibly TRBD1 (5 bases). Between the trimmed V and J ends, which lost 3 bases and 5 bases, there was a span of 14 bases. The CDR3 runs to 15 residues. The germline gives CDR1 LNHDA, CDR2 SQIVND (reference sequence). The CDR3: CASSMGRQLDQPQHF. The CDR3 bases are TGTGCCAGTAGTATGGGGAGACAGTTGGATCAGCCCCAGCATTTT. The whole variable domain, filled in from reference TRBV19 and TRBJ1-5, reads DGGITQSPKYLFRKEGQNVTLSCEQNLNHDAMYWYRQDPGQGLRLIYYSQIVNDFQKGDIAEGYSVSREKKESFPLTVTSAQKNPTAFYLCASSMGRQLDQPQHFGDGTRLSIL.

V usage is TRBV19 and J usage is TRBJ1-5, with D maybe TRBD1 (5 bases). Germline V gene sequence: CDR1 LNHDA, CDR2 SQIVND (reference sequence). The CDR3 has 15 residues. Trimming cost V 5 bases and J 1 base, with 12 bases left between them. The CDR3 sequence is CASSVQRGSNQPQHF. The DNA of the CDR3 is TGTGCCAGTAGTGTGCAGCGGGGCAGCAATCAGCCCCAGCATTTT.

For this clonotype: A read error may account for a junction end that differs from germline. This chain connects TRBV20-1 to TRBJ1-3; 11 positions agree with TRBD1. Looked up from germline, CDR1 is DFQATT and CDR2 is SNEGSKA (reference sequence). The CDR3 runs to 19 residues. CDR3 in amino acids: CSARAPRDRGIYSGNAIYF. The CDR3 DNA follows: TGCAGTGCTAGAGCCCCAAGGGACAGGGGGATTTACTCTGGAAACGCCATATATTTT.

Only a few counts were recorded for this clonotype. The rearrangement links TRBV20-1 to TRBJ2-3; D may be TRBD1 or TRBD2 (5 bases each). The CDR3 spans 14 residues. V was cut by 3 bases and J by 1 base, with 11 bases left in between. The V gene's germline CDR1 is DFQATT and CDR2 SNEGSKA (reference sequence). Here the CDR3 reads CSARWDRGTDTQYF. The CDR3 DNA sequence: TGCAGTGCTAGGTGGGACCGTGGCACAGATACGCAGTATTTT.

The V and J genes are TRBV7-2 and TRBJ2-1, with 7 bases identical to TRBD1. The germline CDR1 and CDR2 sequences are SGHTA and FQGNSA. J gave up 7 bases and V 2 bases, and 5 bases lay outside the gene matches. This CDR3 has 14 residues. The CDR3 loop is CASSLRSQGNEQFF. CDR3 coding DNA: TGTGCCAGCAGCTTAAGGTCACAGGGGAATGAGCAGTTCTTC.

This clonotype was recorded only once. This chain connects TRBV7-9 to TRBJ2-3; a weak D match, TRBD2 (5 bases). Per the germline V gene, CDR1 is SEHNR and CDR2 is FQNEAQ (reference sequence). V lost 1 base to trimming and J lost 2 bases, with 7 bases between them. The CDR3 spans 14 residues. DNA for the CDR3: TGTGCCAGCAGCTTAGTAGCGCACACAGATACGCAGTATTTT. Its translation: CASSLVAHTDTQYF. The full variable domain, in which reference TRBV7-9 and TRBJ2-3 provide the parts outside the CDR3, is DTGVSQNPRHKITKRGQNVTFRCDPISEHNRLYWYRQTLGQGPEFLTYFQNEAQLEKSRLLSDRFSAERPKGSFSTLEIQRTEQGDSAMYLCASSLVAHTDTQYFGPGTRLTVL.

V gene TRBV19 combines with J gene TRBJ1-1; no clear D gene. This CDR3 region has 13 residues. The V gene lost 4 bases and the J gene lost 3 bases, with 9 bases spanning the gap. Looked up from germline, CDR1 is LNHDA and CDR2 is SQIVND (reference sequence). As DNA, the CDR3 is TGTGCCAGTAGTACTACGTCGGACACTGAAGCTTTCTTT. Its translation: CASSTTSDTEAFF.

This chain uses TRBV14 with TRBJ2-7, with D possibly TRBD1 on 5 matching bases. V dropped 2 bases and J dropped 6 bases, with 11 bases sitting between them. The length of the CDR3 is 13 residues. The germline gives CDR1 SGHDN, CDR2 FVKESK. CDR3 DNA sequence: TGTGCCAGCAGCCAATTTATCAGGGCCGAGCAGTACTTC. Residues: CASSQFIRAEQYF.

This clonotype was seen more than once but under ten times. The gene calls are TRBV7-2 and TRBJ2-3; maybe TRBD2 (6 bases). Germline V gene lookup returns CDR1 SGHTA and CDR2 FQGNSA. The germline V and J ends were trimmed by 3 bases and 2 bases, with 12 bases remaining between them. The CDR3 contains 15 residues. The CDR3 region is CASSFGRGYTDTQYF. In DNA, the CDR3 is TGTGCCAGCAGCTTTGGTCGGGGGTACACAGATACGCAGTATTTT.

The V and J genes are TRBV20-1 and TRBJ1-3, with D perhaps TRBD1 (5 bases). The V end lost 0 bases, the J end lost 1 base, and 16 bases lay between the germline ends. The CDR3 has 17 residues. Germline loops: CDR1 DFQATT, CDR2 SNEGSKA (reference sequence). CDR3: CSARDQGARGSGNTIYF. Here the CDR3 DNA reads TGCAGTGCTAGAGATCAAGGGGCCCGCGGGTCTGGAAACACCATATATTTT.

This clonotype occurred a few times. This chain uses TRBV7-2 with TRBJ1-2; D uncertain. CDR1 and CDR2 (germline): SGHTA, FQGNSA. CDR3 length: 13 residues. Trimming left V 1 base short and J 6 bases short, with 9 bases between. CDR3 DNA: TGTGCCAGCAGCTTAGTAAATGGCGATGGCTACACCTTC. Its translation: CASSLVNGDGYTF.